The next 25 T cell receptor beta chains were all read from a single sample in a study of blood T cell repertoires in COVID-19 (dated by TCRdb to the early 2020s). Library prep was done by the immunoSEQ multiplex PCR assay. TCRdb's version of the immuneACCESS table is confined to in-frame rearrangements and falls short of the full clone set. An unresolved V gene accounts for under half of the shortfall where checked; the remainder is of unknown origin. This sample gives 95,000 to 150,000 clones in total; over 65% of them show up just once. More than 4.5% of the sample lies in the top ten. Specimen: peripheral blood. The receptors come from a woman in her 70s with acute or convalescent COVID-19.

The rearrangement joins TRBV6-6 to TRBJ1-1; 9 bases line up with TRBD1. The CDR3 is made up of 14 amino acids. J lost 7 bases, V lost 8 bases, and 11 bases had no gene match. In germline, CDR1 is MNHNY, CDR2 SVGAGI (reference sequence). DNA of the CDR3: TGTGCCAGCCAGAAGACAGGGGGTGATGTTGAAGCTTTCTTT. It specifies CASQKTGGDVEAFF.

In this sample, this clone turned up once. The rearrangement uses TRBV5-6 and TRBJ2-5; D is possibly TRBD2 (6 bases). V was trimmed by 3 bases and J by 3 bases, leaving 21 bases between them. This CDR3 is built from 17 residues. From germline, CDR1 is SGHDT and CDR2 YYEEEE. The CDR3 spells CASSSVGIATREETQYF. CDR3 nucleotides: TGTGCCAGCAGCTCGGTCGGTATTGCGACTAGAGAAGAGACCCAGTACTTC.

V is TRBV7-2 and J is TRBJ2-5; unclear D gene. Germline V gives CDR1 SGHTA, CDR2 FQGNSA. The CDR3 has 14 residues. Deletions cut 0 bases from V and 6 bases from J, with 11 bases between. CDR3 amino acids: CASSLAPSVQTQYF. The CDR3, as DNA: TGTGCCAGCAGCTTAGCCCCTTCCGTTCAGACCCAGTACTTC.

This chain uses TRBV7-2 with TRBJ1-2; 8 positions agree with TRBD1. From germline, CDR1 is SGHTA and CDR2 FQGNSA. After removal of 5 bases from V and 6 bases from J, the junction contained 5 bases not matched to a gene. This CDR3 is 13 amino acids long. CDR3: CASSLGTGDGYTF. DNA of the CDR3: TGTGCCAGCAGCCTGGGGACAGGAGATGGCTACACCTTC.

The V and J genes are TRBV9 and TRBJ2-1; 9 bases fit TRBD2. CDR1 SGDLS and CDR2 YYNGEE come from the germline V gene. This CDR3 comprises 15 residues. V lost 0 bases and J lost 2; bases outside the gene matches: 0. The CDR3 region is CASSVVAGAYNEQFF. The CDR3 DNA follows: TGTGCCAGCAGCGTAGTAGCGGGGGCCTACAATGAGCAGTTCTTC.

The CDR3 DNA follows: TGTGCCAGTAGTGTAACTAGCGGGGAGTCCTACGAGCAGTACTTC. Translation: CASSVTSGESYEQYF. This sequence joins TRBV19 and TRBJ2-7; 10 nucleotides align to TRBD2. CDR3 length equals 15 residues. The trim removed 5 bases at V and 1 base at J, leaving 5 bases unmatched. Germline V gives CDR1 LNHDA, CDR2 SQIVND (reference sequence).

This chain joins TRBV7-3 and TRBJ2-5; perhaps TRBD1 as D (5 bases). Germline V gene sequence: CDR1 SGHTA, CDR2 FQGTGA. Trimming removed 1 base at V and 1 base at J, with 10 bases between. The CDR3 runs 15 residues. The CDR3 DNA sequence: TGTGCCAGCAGCTTAAATGCTGGGGCCCAAGAGACCCAGTACTTC. Amino acid sequence: CASSLNAGAQETQYF.

V and J are TRBV27 and TRBJ2-7, with TRBD1 matching 7 bases. Unmatched junction bases numbered 13, after V lost 5 bases and J lost 3 bases. The CDR3 covers 16 residues. CDR1 and CDR2 (germline): MNHEY, SMNVEV (reference sequence). The CDR3 is CASSPILGRGIYEQYF. As DNA, the CDR3 is TGTGCCAGCAGTCCCATCTTGGGCAGGGGGATCTACGAGCAGTACTTC.

This chain uses TRBV19 with TRBJ1-3; 10 bases are shared with TRBD1. Losses at the gene ends were 10 bases for V and 0 bases for J; bases not matched to a gene: 6. The germline CDR1 and CDR2 sequences are LNHDA and SQIVND (reference sequence). The CDR3 has 15 residues. The CDR3 region is CATRTGGISGNTIYF. CDR3 DNA sequence: TGTGCCACTAGGACAGGGGGAATCTCTGGAAACACCATATATTTT.

This clone occurred a few times. The chain has TRBV5-6 and TRBJ2-3; maybe TRBD1 (6 bases). V was pared by 0 bases and J by 6 bases, with 11 bases between. There are 14 residues in the CDR3. The germline V gene has CDR1 SGHDT and CDR2 YYEEEE. The CDR3, as DNA: TGTGCCAGCAGCTTGGCAAGCCAGGGGGATACGCAGTATTTT. Protein sequence: CASSLASQGDTQYF.

The sample holds one count of this clone. The rearrangement joins TRBV29-1 to TRBJ2-5; 7 bases map to TRBD2. This CDR3 has 12 amino acids. Germline lookup yields CDR1 SQVTM and CDR2 ANQGSEA. The V gene end was trimmed by 6 bases and the J gene end by 3 bases; junction bases not matched to a gene: 4. This chain's CDR3 is CSVASGEETQYF. DNA for the CDR3: TGCAGCGTCGCTAGCGGAGAAGAGACCCAGTACTTC. The complete variable domain, with remaining parts taken from reference TRBV29-1 and TRBJ2-5, reads SAVISQKPSRDICQRGTSLTIQCQVDSQVTMMFWYRQQPGQSLTLIATANQGSEATYESGFVIDKFPISRPNLTFSTLTVSNMSPEDSSIYLCSVASGEETQYFGPGTRLLVL.

This chain uses TRBV19 with TRBJ1-2; D unresolved. V lost 3 bases, J lost 4 bases, and 9 bases lay in between. The CDR3 has 13 amino acids. CDR1 and CDR2 from the germline V gene are LNHDA and SQIVND (reference sequence). The CDR3 nucleotides are TGTGCCAGTAGTATCTTTTCCGGCTATGGCTACACCTTC. Protein product: CASSIFSGYGYTF.

This clone was seen a few times. V gene TRBV5-5 combines with J gene TRBJ1-2, with 10 bases identical to TRBD1. The CDR3 is made up of 14 amino acids. V trimming: 6 bases; J trimming: 7 bases; junction bases outside the gene matches: 9. Germline values: CDR1 SGHKS, CDR2 YYEKEE (reference sequence). CDR3 residues: CASKDRGAIGGYTF. CDR3 nucleotide sequence: TGTGCCAGCAAGGACAGGGGGGCAATAGGTGGCTACACCTTC.

This clone was detected once. The V gene is TRBV5-6, the J gene TRBJ1-1, with D perhaps matching TRBD1 (6 bases). V was trimmed by 2 bases and J by 5 bases, leaving 10 bases between them. The CDR3 runs 13 residues. Germline CDR1 is SGHDT and CDR2 is YYEEEE. CDR3 nucleotide sequence: TGTGCCAGCAGCTTTAACAGGGCAACTGAAGCTTTCTTT. Its protein is CASSFNRATEAFF.

The gene calls are TRBV14 and TRBJ1-2; 8 bases are a match to TRBD1. V lost 4 bases to trimming and J lost 4 bases; unmatched junction nucleotides: 8. Looked up from germline, CDR1 is SGHDN and CDR2 is FVKESK. This CDR3 has 15 amino acids. The CDR3 protein is CASSLLRDRTYGYTF. CDR3 sequence (DNA): TGTGCCAGCAGCCTCCTCCGGGACAGGACCTATGGCTACACCTTC.

The gene calls are TRBV28 and TRBJ1-1, with D tentatively TRBD1 (5 bases). CDR1 and CDR2 (germline): MDHEN, SYDVKM. Trimming shortened V by 2 bases and J by 5 bases, and 12 bases separated the two germline ends. The CDR3 spans 14 residues. CDR3 sequence reads: CASSLRRGSTEAFF. CDR3 in DNA: TGTGCCAGCAGTTTAAGAAGGGGTAGTACTGAAGCTTTCTTT.

The gene calls are TRBV4-3 and TRBJ1-2; 9 bases are a match to TRBD1. The V segment lost 3 bases and the J segment 7 bases; nucleotides outside the gene matches: 3. The CDR3 covers 13 residues. Germline loops: CDR1 LGHNA, CDR2 YSLEER. The CDR3: CASSHTGGSGYTF. CDR3 DNA sequence: TGCGCCAGCAGCCATACAGGGGGCAGTGGCTACACCTTC.

This clone was recorded only once. The chain couples TRBV7-8 to TRBJ1-2; 7 bases map to TRBD1. CDR3 size: 15 residues. V lost 4 bases to trimming and J lost 0 bases; unmatched junction nucleotides: 5. The germline gives CDR1 SGHVS, CDR2 FQNEAQ. CDR3 bases: TGTGCCAGCAGCTCAGGGGACAGAGCTAACTATGGCTACACCTTC. It codes for CASSSGDRANYGYTF. The full variable domain, completed using reference TRBV7-8 and TRBJ1-2, is GAGVSQSPRYKVAKRGQDVALRCDPISGHVSLFWYQQALGQGPEFLTYFQNEAQLDKSGLPSDRFFAERPEGSVSTLKIQRTQQEDSAVYLCASSSGDRANYGYTFGSGTRLTVV.

In DNA form, the CDR3 reads TGCGCCAGCAGCCAAGATCGGAGGGGGGGGCTCCTCGGGGAACTGTTTTTT. Its translation is CASSQDRRGGLLGELFF. The rearrangement uses TRBV4-3 and TRBJ1-4; D perhaps matches TRBD1 (6 bases). CDR1 and CDR2 (germline): LGHNA, YSLEER. V lost 0 bases, J lost 12 bases, and 23 bases lay in between. CDR3 length: 17 residues.

This clone was observed a handful of times. The V and J genes are TRBV3-1 (or the pseudogene TRBV3-2) and TRBJ2-5, with a weak D call TRBD1 (6 bases). Germline CDR1 LGHDT, CDR2 YNNKEL (reference sequence). This CDR3 is built from 14 residues. The V end lost 5 bases, the J end lost 5 bases, and 15 bases lay between the germline ends. The CDR3 sequence: CASSSRQEQETQYF. As DNA, the CDR3 is TGTGCCAGCAGCTCCAGACAGGAGCAGGAGACCCAGTACTTC.

The J gene is TRBJ1-2, the V gene TRBV5-3; TRBD1 aligns across 9 bases. TRBV5-3 is assigned to the ORF class and has an uncertain function. V gave up 8 bases and J gave up 6 bases; unmatched junction bases: 17. The CDR3 spans 16 residues. The CDR3 DNA reads as TGTGCCAGTATATTAAAACCGGGACAGGGTGTTGATGGCTACACCTTC. Protein sequence: CASILKPGQGVDGYTF.

This rearrangement joins TRBV21-1 to TRBJ1-2; TRBD1 is taken as the D call from the table, unchecked against the DNA. TRBV21-1 is a documented pseudogene. This CDR3 comprises 14 residues. The CDR3 DNA is TGTGCCAGCAGCAAAAGGGGGACGGCCTATGGCTACACCTTC. This encodes CASSKRGTAYGYTF.

The chain carries TRBV7-7 and TRBJ1-5; weak D call: TRBD1 (5 bases). Trimming removed 2 bases at V and 0 bases at J, with 14 bases between. The CDR3 is made up of 17 amino acids. The germline V gene encodes CDR1 SSHAT and CDR2 FNYEAQ (reference sequence). CDR3 DNA: TGTGCCAGCAGCTTAAAGTCTAGGGGTGGTAGCAATCAGCCCCAGCATTTT. It is translated as CASSLKSRGGSNQPQHF.

The rearrangement links TRBV5-1 to TRBJ2-2; TRBD2 is a possible D gene (5 bases). Trimming pared 2 bases from V and 4 bases from J, leaving 6 bases between. This CDR3 comprises 13 residues. Looked up from germline, CDR1 is SGHRS and CDR2 is YFSETQ. This CDR3 is CASSLEGTGELFF. The CDR3 DNA sequence: TGCGCCAGCAGCTTAGAGGGCACCGGGGAGCTGTTTTTT.

The chain employs TRBV19 and TRBJ1-1; 8 positions agree with TRBD1. The CDR3 totals 14 residues. CDR1 LNHDA and CDR2 SQIVND come from the germline V gene (reference sequence). V shed 6 bases, J shed 1 base, and the junction held 4 bases outside the gene matches. DNA for the CDR3: TGTGCCAGTAGAACAGGGGGGGCGAACACTGAAGCTTTCTTT. Amino acid sequence: CASRTGGANTEAFF.